This TCR beta chain was found in a study of cytomegalovirus exposure and HLA in healthy donors. Study-level results: Highest at DRB1 and lowest at HLA-C, TCR association rates differed among HLA loci in a later analysis. What was likely a sequencing artifact was a cluster of highly shared sequence variants. In an earlier analysis, about 87% or about 30%: the productive usage of most TCR beta V segments.

Worth noting for this clone: Its cognate antigen is unknown.

Vbeta (60) and Jbeta (13) primers were used in the PCR. Data came from immunoSEQ multiplex PCR; TCRdb stores just in-frame clones and leaves some out. The data hold some 130,000 clones, with around 80% observed a single time. Trimming stripped 3 bases from V and 5 bases from J, with 17 bases between. Germline V gene lookup returns CDR1 SGHRS and CDR2 YFSETQ. The CDR3 has 15 amino acids. Sample: PBMCs. The genes are TRBV5-1 and TRBJ1-1; no reliable D call. The receptor was derived from a man between 25 and 39 years old in good health. CDR3 DNA: TGCGCCAGCAGCTCTGGTTGGATAGGGAGGACTGAAGCTTTCTTT. Protein sequence: CASSSGWIGRTEAFF.